The source of this TCR beta chain is a study of blood T cell repertoires in COVID-19. Looking at the study overall: Material from acute and convalescent COVID-19 was sourced from the United States, Italy and Spain.

The table lists this clone with a few counts. The method was immunoSEQ multiplex PCR; TCRdb's version includes in-frame clones alone and lacks a portion of them. The sample consists of under 95,000 clones, about nine tenths of them appearing once. Trimming shortened V by 3 bases and J by 0 bases, and 8 bases separated the two germline ends. Germline values: CDR1 SNHLY, CDR2 FYNNEI. The CDR3 totals 14 residues. The clonotype was recovered from a woman over 75 with acute or convalescent COVID-19. The chain couples TRBV2 to TRBJ1-1; D is unclear. Sequencing was carried out using peripheral blood. The CDR3 nucleotides are TGTGCCAGCAGTGAGCGGGTACTGAACACTGAAGCTTTCTTT. Protein product: CASSERVLNTEAFF.